This T cell receptor beta chain was captured in a study of T-cell reconstitution after alpha-beta-depleted transplantation in children. Broader study findings: When one year had passed after transplant, most T-cell counts and diversity came from newly produced T cells. TCRbeta diversity was high at day 60 in some patients (a result of surviving recipient T cells and thymic progenitors).

This CDR3 comprises 13 residues. It was with unique molecular identifiers that the TCRbeta library was prepared. TCRdb redid the calling of the PCR reads with MiXCR, one entry per CDR3 protein. The data contain under 250,000 distinct CDR3 sequences, approximately 15% of them singletons. This clonotype was picked up a small number of times. Its antigen is not identified. V is TRBV21-1 and J is TRBJ1-3. TRBV21-1 is designated a pseudogene. The receptor comes from a male patient under 10 years old who had a stem cell transplant for acute lymphoblastic leukemia, so the T cells may come from the graft donor. Specimen: PBMCs, mostly from graft donor cells, collected 360 days after TCRalphabeta/CD19-depleted stem cell transplant. CDR3 amino acids: CASSKARGNTIYF. CDR3 coding DNA: TGTGCCAGCAGCAAAGCGCGAGGAAACACCATATATTTT.